This T cell receptor (beta chain) was captured by sequencing in a study of T cells in Graves' hyperthyroidism and ophthalmopathy. What was amplified from RNA transcripts were TCR beta CDR3 regions. RT-PCR in the first round (using the HTBI primer set) targeted the TCR CDR3. TCRdb used MiXCR to reprocess the multiplex PCR reads, holding one entry per CDR3 protein. The table has around 540,000 distinct CDR3 sequences, about half seen once; the top ten hold just over 8%. Patients were aged 18 to 65, had disease duration under 2 months, and had newly diagnosed hyperthyroidism. Each diagnosis was grounded in clinical symptoms, serum thyroxine and TRAb, thyroid ultrasound, and orbital computed tomography. The ends lost 3 bases at V and 5 bases at J; junction bases unmatched: 6. Germline CDR1 is DFQATT and CDR2 is SNEGSKA (reference sequence). The CDR3 totals 15 residues.

This chain uses TRBV20-1 with TRBJ2-1, with 11 bases identical to TRBD2. What was sequenced was peripheral blood or thyroid tissue (not recorded which). This clonotype originated in a woman between 18 and 29 years old with Graves' hyperthyroidism. The CDR3 region has the DNA TGCAGTGCTAGCAGAGGGACTAGCGGAGACAATGAGCAGTTCTTC. It specifies CSASRGTSGDNEQFF.